This TCR beta chain originates from a study of read filtering for tumor transcriptome and immune sequencing (dated by TCRdb to about 2020). As for the study more broadly: The cohort consisted of around 18 male and approximately 14 female patients, with a mean age of about 64 years and an age range of roughly 40 to 85. By revised international staging, eight or nine patients were R-ISS I, 15 to 20 were R-ISS II and 7 were R-ISS III. After DNase treatment, whole-transcriptome libraries were prepared using the TruSeq RNA Access Library Prep Kit. TCR-region mapped reads per sample ranged from about 4.05 to 10.27 million with IR-seq versus only roughly 85 to 1273 with RNA-seq. The study compared TCR repertoires from targeted immune repertoire sequencing and bulk whole-transcriptome sequencing run on the same bone marrow samples. A main aim was a read-filtering strategy for immune repertoire data, specifically whether clonotypes supported by a single read should be removed.

CDR1 and CDR2 are read off the germline V gene (reference sequence) as DFQATT and SNEGSKA. The germline ends are 9 bases apart after V is trimmed by 3 bases and J by 0 bases. Its CDR3 holds 14 amino acids, cysteine through phenylalanine. The CDR3 DNA has 42 bases and is translated from base 1. Starting from approximately 0.4 ug RNA, TCR libraries were constructed with the Immunoverse kit using molecular barcoded adaptors that cover the alpha/delta and beta/gamma chains. TCR library preparation was performed with the same RNA that was used for transcriptome sequencing. An Illumina HiSeq 4000 with 2 x 150 cycles was used to sequence the TCR libraries. Under the source paper's analysis protocol: Using MiXCR, which included quality filtering and error correction, TCR reads were aligned to human V, D, J and C references and then assembled into CDR3 clonotypes. The tcR package in R was used to analyze clonotype counts and gene usage diversity. Raw mapping reads were checked after the RNA-seq reads had been mapped by STAR aligner version 2.5.3a onto the human GRCh37 genome. To test how sequencing depth affects detected clonotypes, IR-seq fastq files were randomly downsampled with Seqtk 1.3. TCRdb reprocessed the public reads (quality trimming at Q25 with fastp, clone calling with MiXCR) and kept in-frame beta chains. Rows are combined by CDR3 protein, so each entry shows the most common genes and DNA. The V and J calls, along with clone size, are taken from TCRdb and not from the paper's own processing. The sample data list just over 14,000 distinct CDR3 sequences, and roughly 22% of these were observed just once. Together, the top ten hold 65% to 85% of the sample.

This clonotype was observed many times. There is no known antigen for this receptor. No base quality values were provided; no much bigger clone lies one nucleotide off. Bone marrow was sampled from every patient at the time of active disease. Ficoll-Hypaque density gradient centrifugation was used to isolate the bone marrow mononuclear cells. Myeloma plasma cells were removed and CD138-negative cells were obtained by negative selection following labeling with CD138 magnetic microbeads on a MACS separator. Purity of the isolated cells was checked by flow cytometry on an Attune NxT using CD138 antibodies. Total RNA was extracted with TRIzol reagent and quantified with a NanoDrop spectrophotometer. Paired RNA-seq and IR-seq were performed on the CD138-negative bone marrow sample of each patient. Overall study outcomes, separate from this receptor: Compared with RNA-seq, IR-seq captured clonotypes at much higher depth and more reliably, and a smaller IR-seq throughput was enough to identify most shared clonotypes. Rather than purified T cells, the sorted CD138-negative fraction was a mixed bone marrow immune population. When single-read clonotypes were removed, the proportions of shared clonotypes in IR-seq and RNA-seq correlated more strongly. Single-read clonotypes made up around 82% of clonotypes but only approximately 3.7% of total reads in IR-seq, compared with roughly 70% of clonotypes and 44.6% of reads in RNA-seq.

Sequencing was carried out using a population of CD138-negative cells sorted from bone marrow. According to the study, the label for this sample's cell subset or site signals: bone marrow mononuclear cells depleted of CD138+ plasma/myeloma cells by negative magnetic selection. The V gene is TRBV20-1 and the J gene is TRBJ2-1; a confident D gene designation cannot be given. This TCR was recovered from a donor aged 40 or older with multiple myeloma. The nucleotides are TGCAGTGCTAGTCTGGGGTTCTCCTACAATGAGCAGTTCTTC. This yields the protein CSASLGFSYNEQFF.